The entry below gives a single TCR beta chain sequence along with its context. The V and J ends lost 1 base and 4 bases respectively, with 8 bases between them. The CDR3 has 14 amino acids. Germline-derived CDR1 and CDR2 are LGHNA and YSLEER. Original processing notes: Amplification of reference gene primers provided the estimated nucleated cell counts. Some clones are missing from TCRdb's copy, which holds only in-frame ones; the method was immunoSEQ multiplex PCR. Clone size and V and J calls were adopted from that table, with D and trimming inferred from the DNA. In the table there are fewer than 300,000 clones, approximately 91% of which are singletons. The source of the sample is a study of blood T cell repertoires in COVID-19. About the research overall: The samples span acute and convalescent COVID-19 from the United States, Italy and Spain. PBMCs, B-cell-depleted T cells, or T cells provided the cDNA or gDNA that made up the material.

Specimen: peripheral blood. The source of this sequence is a man between 18 and 35 years old with active or convalescent COVID-19. The chain carries TRBV4-3 and TRBJ1-5, with unresolved D. Written as DNA, the CDR3 is TGCGCCAGCAGCCAAGTTACGGGGAATCAGCCCCAGCATTTT. This codes for CASSQVTGNQPQHF.